This is a list of T cell receptor beta chains from one sample in a study of neurological immune-mediated disorders. MiXCR was run by TCRdb on the 5' RACE reads, yielding one entry per CDR3 protein. The sample has 40,000 to 50,000 distinct CDR3 sequences, 1.9% seen once. The sequenced sample consisted of PBMCs. Receptors originate from a woman in her 40s with multiple sclerosis. The CDR3 runs from the conserved cysteine through the conserved F or W. The order of the fields is CDR3 length, J gene, D gene, clone size, V gene, CDR3 protein, CDR3 DNA. D genes are given only for firm matches. The size field is filled for only some rows; it gives once, few, many or a size class.

>14|TRBJ2-6|-|many|TRBV5-1
CASSLLSGANVLTF
TGCGCCAGCAGCTTGTTGTCTGGGGCCAACGTCCTGACTTTC
>9|TRBJ1-2|-|many|TRBV20-1
CSAGYGYTF
TGCAGTGCTGGTTATGGCTACACCTTC
>13|TRBJ1-1|TRBD1|many|TRBV20-1
CSARQGMNTEAFF
TGCAGTGCCCGACAGGGGATGAACACTGAAGCTTTCTTT
>12|TRBJ1-6|-|many|TRBV12-3/TRBV12-4
CASRPLNSPLHF
TGTGCCAGCAGGCCACTAAATTCACCCCTCCACTTT
>16|TRBJ1-1|-|many|TRBV4-2
CASSQVGGAPNTEAFF
TGTGCCAGCAGCCAAGTTGGAGGGGCCCCGAACACTGAAGCTTTCTTT
>13|TRBJ2-1|TRBD2|many|TRBV12-3/TRBV12-4
CASRTSGHNEQFF
TGTGCCAGCAGGACTAGCGGACACAATGAGCAGTTCTTC
>11|TRBJ1-2|-|many|TRBV4-1
CASSQMGRYTF
TGCGCCAGCAGCCAAATGGGGCGCTACACCTTC
>18|TRBJ2-2|TRBD1|many|TRBV5-1
CASSRLGQGRTSTGELFF
TGCGCCAGCAGCCGTCTCGGACAGGGGAGGACTAGCACCGGGGAGCTGTTTTTT
>17|TRBJ2-7|-|many|TRBV20-1
CSARRLPPRTGPYEQYF
TGCAGTGCTAGACGACTTCCCCCGCGTACAGGGCCCTACGAGCAGTACTTC
>11|TRBJ1-2|-|many|TRBV6-6
CASSQGVGYTF
TGTGCCAGCAGCCAGGGAGTTGGCTACACCTTC
>13|TRBJ2-3|-|many|TRBV6-5
CASSWGGTDTQYF
TGTGCCAGCAGTTGGGGTGGCACAGATACGCAGTATTTT
>13|TRBJ2-2|-|many|TRBV4-1
CASSHQGTGELFF
TGCGCCAGCAGCCACCAGGGGACCGGGGAGCTGTTTTTT
>14|TRBJ2-7|-|many|TRBV7-8
CASSIDSTTYEQYF
TGTGCCAGCAGCATTGACAGTACGACCTACGAGCAGTACTTC
>14|TRBJ1-3|-|medium-sized|TRBV20-1
CSATDRNSGNTIYF
TGCAGTGCGACCGACAGAAACTCTGGAAACACCATATATTTT
>15|TRBJ2-2|-|many|TRBV5-1
CASSSINLATGELFF
TGCGCCAGCAGCTCCATCAATTTAGCGACCGGGGAGCTGTTTTTT
>13|TRBJ1-1|-|many|TRBV6-5
CASSSSGGTEAFF
TGTGCCAGCAGTTCGTCCGGTGGCACTGAAGCTTTCTTT
>13|TRBJ2-2|-|many|TRBV10-1
CASTPTVGGELFF
TGCGCCAGCACCCCCACGGTCGGCGGGGAGCTGTTTTTT
>12|TRBJ1-5|-|many|TRBV10-3
CAIKERGQPQHF
TGTGCCATCAAGGAAAGAGGTCAGCCCCAGCATTTT
>15|TRBJ1-1|-|many|TRBV5-1
CASSLIRGSNTEAFF
TGCGCCAGCAGCTTGATTCGGGGATCGAACACTGAAGCTTTCTTT
>12|TRBJ2-7|-|-|TRBV20-1
CSAREGAYEQYF
TGCAGTGCTAGAGAGGGGGCCTACGAGCAGTACTTC
>11|TRBJ1-2|-|many|TRBV2
CASNTGRLETF
TGTGCCAGCAATACAGGGAGGTTAGAGACCTTC
>16|TRBJ1-1|-|few|TRBV20-1
CSARVSGVPVNTEAFF
TGCAGTGCTAGAGTGTCAGGGGTCCCGGTGAACACTGAAGCTTTCTTT
>14|TRBJ2-1|-|many|TRBV20-1
CSARDHGAYNEQFF
TGCAGTGCTAGAGATCACGGGGCCTACAATGAGCAGTTCTTC
>15|TRBJ2-3|-|many|TRBV29-1
CSAGGPQGIEDTQYF
TGCAGCGCTGGGGGGCCGCAGGGAATCGAAGATACGCAGTATTTT
>12|TRBJ2-5|TRBD1|many|TRBV20-1
CSAFSRGETQYF
TGCAGTGCTTTTTCCAGGGGGGAGACCCAGTACTTC
>16|TRBJ2-1|TRBD1|few|TRBV5-1
CASSVPWGQGNNEQFF
TGCGCCAGCAGCGTCCCGTGGGGACAGGGTAACAATGAGCAGTTCTTC
>15|TRBJ1-2|-|many|TRBV15
CATSLIGGELYGYTF
TGTGCCACCAGCCTCATAGGGGGGGAGCTTTATGGCTACACCTTC
>14|TRBJ2-4|TRBD2|many|TRBV3-1
CASSQEGEGNIQYF
TGTGCCAGCAGCCAAGAGGGGGAGGGAAACATTCAGTACTTC
>15|TRBJ1-2|TRBD1|many|TRBV4-1
CASSQVSGGGYGYTF
TGCGCCAGCAGCCAAGTGTCAGGGGGAGGGTATGGCTACACCTTC
>16|TRBJ2-1|-|many|TRBV20-1
CSAGGLETETYNEQFF
TGCAGTGCCGGCGGTTTGGAAACGGAGACATACAATGAGCAGTTCTTC
>16|TRBJ2-3|TRBD2|many|TRBV5-1
CASSPFGGGATDTQYF
TGCGCCAGCAGCCCGTTTGGCGGGGGGGCCACAGATACGCAGTATTTT
>14|TRBJ1-2|TRBD1|many|TRBV9
CASSVGGTGAGYTF
TGTGCCAGCAGCGTCGGAGGGACAGGGGCCGGCTACACCTTC
>15|TRBJ2-3|TRBD1|many|TRBV12-3/TRBV12-4
CASSWWDRVTDTQYF
TGTGCCAGCAGTTGGTGGGACAGGGTCACAGATACGCAGTATTTT
>15|TRBJ2-7|TRBD1|many|TRBV5-1
CASSSGQGLAYEQYF
TGCGCCAGCAGCTCGGGACAGGGTTTGGCCTACGAGCAGTACTTC
>16|TRBJ1-1|-|-|TRBV1
CTTQRGGLLMRTEAFF
TGCACCACTCAAAGAGGAGGCCTGCTAATGCGGACTGAAGCTTTCTTT
>11|TRBJ1-1|-|many|TRBV7-9
CASRRGIEAFF
TGTGCCAGCAGACGAGGGATTGAAGCTTTCTTT
>19|TRBJ1-2|TRBD1|many|TRBV4-1
CASSQDWGQGRSWGYGYTF
TGCGCCAGCAGCCAAGATTGGGGACAGGGGCGATCCTGGGGCTATGGCTACACCTTC
>12|TRBJ2-7|-|many|TRBV18
CASSLFRDEQYF
TGTGCCAGCTCACTATTCCGGGACGAGCAGTACTTC
>15|TRBJ1-1|-|few|TRBV6-6
CASSSTERFTSGAFF
TGTGCCAGCAGTTCCACCGAACGATTTACCTCTGGGGCTTTCTTT
>13|TRBJ1-1|-|many|TRBV11-3
CASSRRTGTEAFF
TGTGCCAGCAGCAGGAGGACCGGCACTGAAGCTTTCTTT
>11|TRBJ1-1|-|many|TRBV20-1
CSAIENTEAFF
TGCAGCGCGATTGAAAACACTGAAGCTTTCTTT
>13|TRBJ1-2|-|many|TRBV2
CATEETGYYGYTF
TGTGCCACCGAAGAGACGGGGTACTATGGCTACACCTTC
>13|TRBJ2-1|TRBD1|many|TRBV29-1
CSVQGASYNEQFF
TGCAGCGTGCAGGGGGCATCCTACAATGAGCAGTTCTTC
>14|TRBJ2-1|-|many|TRBV20-1
CSARDRQGLYEQFF
TGCAGTGCTAGAGATCGGCAGGGTTTGTATGAGCAGTTCTTC